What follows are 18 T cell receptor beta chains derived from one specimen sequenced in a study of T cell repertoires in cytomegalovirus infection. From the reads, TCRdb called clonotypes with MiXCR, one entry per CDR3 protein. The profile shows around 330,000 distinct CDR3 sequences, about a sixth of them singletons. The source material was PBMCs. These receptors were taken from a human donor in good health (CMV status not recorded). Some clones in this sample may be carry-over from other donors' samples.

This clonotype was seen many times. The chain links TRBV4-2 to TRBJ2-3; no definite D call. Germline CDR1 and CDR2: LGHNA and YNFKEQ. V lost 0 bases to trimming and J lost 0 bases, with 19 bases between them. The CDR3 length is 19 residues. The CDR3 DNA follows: TGTGCCAGCAGCCAAGACGGCCTTCTTGGCTCCTCTAGCACAGATACGCAGTATTTT. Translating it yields CASSQDGLLGSSSTDTQYF.

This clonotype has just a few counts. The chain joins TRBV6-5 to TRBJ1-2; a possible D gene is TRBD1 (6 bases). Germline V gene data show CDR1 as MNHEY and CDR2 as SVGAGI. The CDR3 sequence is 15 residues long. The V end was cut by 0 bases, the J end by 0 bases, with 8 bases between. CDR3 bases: TGTGCCAGCAGTTACTCTCCAGGGGCTAACTATGGCTACACCTTC. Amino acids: CASSYSPGANYGYTF.

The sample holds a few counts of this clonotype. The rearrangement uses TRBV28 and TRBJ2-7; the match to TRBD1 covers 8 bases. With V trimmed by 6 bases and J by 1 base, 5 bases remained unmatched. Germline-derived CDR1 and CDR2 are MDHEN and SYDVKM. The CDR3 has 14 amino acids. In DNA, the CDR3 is TGTGCCAGCAGAACAGGGGGTACGTCCTACGAGCAGTACTTC. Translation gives CASRTGGTSYEQYF.

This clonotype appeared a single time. The CDR3 DNA sequence: TGTGCCAGCAGCTTGACAGGGGGCCGGGACACCATATATTTT. Residues: CASSLTGGRDTIYF. The chain recombines TRBV7-9 with TRBJ1-3; TRBD1 agrees at 10 bases. V lost 3 bases and J lost 8; bases outside the gene matches: 4. The CDR3 length is 14 residues. Germline V lookup: CDR1 SEHNR, CDR2 FQNEAQ (reference sequence).

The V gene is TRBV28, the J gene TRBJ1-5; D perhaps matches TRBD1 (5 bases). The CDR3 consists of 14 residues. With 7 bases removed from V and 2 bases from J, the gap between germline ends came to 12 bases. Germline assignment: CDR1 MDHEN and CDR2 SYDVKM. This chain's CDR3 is CASISGVGNQPQHF. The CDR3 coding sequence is TGTGCCAGCATCTCGGGGGTAGGCAATCAGCCCCAGCATTTT. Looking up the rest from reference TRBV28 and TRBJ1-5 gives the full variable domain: DVKVTQSSRYLVKRTGEKVFLECVQDMDHENMFWYRQDPGLGLRLIYFSYDVKMKEKGDIPEGYSVSREKKERFSLILESASTNQTSMYLCASISGVGNQPQHFGDGTRLSIL.

CDR3 in amino acids: CAISEGLAGSYNEQFF. The CDR3 nucleotides read TGTGCCATCAGTGAGGGACTAGCGGGCTCCTACAATGAGCAGTTCTTC. V usage is TRBV10-3 and J usage is TRBJ2-1; TRBD2 aligns across 11 bases. Germline CDR1 and CDR2: ENHRY and SYGVKD. V was clipped by 2 bases and J by 0 bases; unmatched bases: 0. The CDR3 is 16 amino acids.

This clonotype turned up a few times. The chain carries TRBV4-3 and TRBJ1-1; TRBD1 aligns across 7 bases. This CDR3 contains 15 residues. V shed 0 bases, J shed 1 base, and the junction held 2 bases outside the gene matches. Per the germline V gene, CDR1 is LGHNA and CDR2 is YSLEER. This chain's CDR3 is CASSQDRGGNTEAFF. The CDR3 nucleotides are TGCGCCAGCAGCCAAGACAGGGGGGGGAACACTGAAGCTTTCTTT.

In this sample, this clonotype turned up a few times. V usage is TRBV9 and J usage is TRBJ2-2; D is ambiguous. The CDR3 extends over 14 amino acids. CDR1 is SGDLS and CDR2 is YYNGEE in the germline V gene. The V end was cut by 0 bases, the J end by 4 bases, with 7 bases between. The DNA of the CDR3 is TGTGCCAGCAGCGTAGATACGAGCACCGGGGAGCTGTTTTTT. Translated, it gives CASSVDTSTGELFF.

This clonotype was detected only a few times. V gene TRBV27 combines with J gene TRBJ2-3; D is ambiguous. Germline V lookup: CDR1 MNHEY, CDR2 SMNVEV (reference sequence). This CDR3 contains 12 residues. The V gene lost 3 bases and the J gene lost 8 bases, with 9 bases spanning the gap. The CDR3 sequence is CASSLWPGTQYF. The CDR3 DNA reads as TGTGCCAGCAGTTTGTGGCCCGGTACGCAGTATTTT.

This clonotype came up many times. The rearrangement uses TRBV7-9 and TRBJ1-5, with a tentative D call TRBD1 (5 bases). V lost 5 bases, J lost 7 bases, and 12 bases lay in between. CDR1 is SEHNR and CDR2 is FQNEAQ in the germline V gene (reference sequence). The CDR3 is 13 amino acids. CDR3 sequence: CASSRGERQPQHF. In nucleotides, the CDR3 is TGTGCCAGCAGCAGAGGGGAGCGGCAGCCCCAGCATTTT.

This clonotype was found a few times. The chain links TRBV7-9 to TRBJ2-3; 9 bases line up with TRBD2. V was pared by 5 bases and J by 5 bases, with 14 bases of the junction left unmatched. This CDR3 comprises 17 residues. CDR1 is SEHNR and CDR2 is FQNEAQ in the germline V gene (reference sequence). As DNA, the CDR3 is TGTGCCAGCAGCATAATCGGCGGCCTAGCGGGAAGAGATACGCAGTATTTT. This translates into CASSIIGGLAGRDTQYF. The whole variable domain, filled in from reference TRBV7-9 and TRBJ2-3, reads DTGVSQNPRHKITKRGQNVTFRCDPISEHNRLYWYRQTLGQGPEFLTYFQNEAQLEKSRLLSDRFSAERPKGSFSTLEIQRTEQGDSAMYLCASSIIGGLAGRDTQYFGPGTRLTVL.

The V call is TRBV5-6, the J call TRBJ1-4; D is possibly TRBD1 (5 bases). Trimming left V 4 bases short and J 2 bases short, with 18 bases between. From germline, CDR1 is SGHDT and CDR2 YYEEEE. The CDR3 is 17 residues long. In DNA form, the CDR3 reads TGTGCCAGCAGCCGATACCAGACCCGGGACACTAATGAAAAACTGTTTTTT. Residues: CASSRYQTRDTNEKLFF.

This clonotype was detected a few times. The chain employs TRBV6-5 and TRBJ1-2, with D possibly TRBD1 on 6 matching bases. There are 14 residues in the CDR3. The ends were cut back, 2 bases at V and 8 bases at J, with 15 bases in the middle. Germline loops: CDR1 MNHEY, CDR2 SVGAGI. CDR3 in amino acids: CASSYGRGVGGYTF. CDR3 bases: TGTGCCAGCAGTTACGGCAGGGGCGTCGGGGGCTACACCTTC.

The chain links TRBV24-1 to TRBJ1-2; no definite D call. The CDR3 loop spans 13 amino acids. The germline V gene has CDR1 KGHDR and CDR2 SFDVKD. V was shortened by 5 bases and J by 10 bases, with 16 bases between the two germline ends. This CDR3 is CATSGNREEDYTF. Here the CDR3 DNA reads TGTGCCACCAGTGGCAATCGGGAGGAGGACTACACCTTC.

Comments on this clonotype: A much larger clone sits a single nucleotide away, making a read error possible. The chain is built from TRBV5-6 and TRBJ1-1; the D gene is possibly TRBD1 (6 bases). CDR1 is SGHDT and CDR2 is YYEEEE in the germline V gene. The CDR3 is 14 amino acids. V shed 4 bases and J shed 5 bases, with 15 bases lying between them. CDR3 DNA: TGTGCCAGCAGCAGTCTACAGGGTATGACTGAAGCTTTCTTT. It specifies CASSSLQGMTEAFF.

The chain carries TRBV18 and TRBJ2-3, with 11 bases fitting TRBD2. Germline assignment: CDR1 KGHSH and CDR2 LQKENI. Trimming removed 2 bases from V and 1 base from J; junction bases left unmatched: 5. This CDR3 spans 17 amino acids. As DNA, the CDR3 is TGTGCCAGCTCACCAAGAGAACTAGCGGGGGGCACAGATACGCAGTATTTT. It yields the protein CASSPRELAGGTDTQYF.

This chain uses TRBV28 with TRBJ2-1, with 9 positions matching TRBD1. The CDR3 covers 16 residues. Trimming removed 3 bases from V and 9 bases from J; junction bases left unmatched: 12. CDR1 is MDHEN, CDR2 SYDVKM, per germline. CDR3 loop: CASSFARDRVRGEQFF. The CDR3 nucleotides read TGTGCCAGCAGTTTCGCCCGGGACAGGGTTCGGGGTGAGCAGTTCTTC.

The CDR3: CASRAGQGDRGYTF. For the CDR3, the DNA is TGTGCCAGCAGGGCAGGACAGGGGGATCGAGGCTACACCTTC. The V call is TRBV12-3 or TRBV12-4, the J call TRBJ1-2; 10 bases match TRBD1. The J segment lost 8 bases and the V segment lost 6 bases, leaving 9 bases of the junction unmatched. The CDR3 runs to 14 residues.